This paragraph covers one TCR beta chain sequence. Its specificity is not known. Here immunoSEQ multiplex PCR was the method, and the copy in TCRdb shows in-frame clones only, minus some. The sample holds about 67,000 clones, 83% seen once. The sample belongs to a study of T cell responses to AZD1222 COVID-19 vaccine. Overall study findings and caveats: A reported finding is that nearly half of spike-specific TCRs target unmutated variant regions. Spike-specific TCR depth and breadth grew after two AZD1222 doses.

This CDR3 contains 14 residues. V lost 3 bases to trimming and J lost 2 bases, with 10 bases between them. Germline loops: CDR1 LNHDA, CDR2 SQIVND (reference sequence). This sequence was found in an adult who received the AZD1222 COVID-19 vaccine. This chain connects TRBV19 to TRBJ1-1, with D possibly TRBD1 on 5 matching bases. The sequences come from peripheral blood, collected 28 days after the second AZD1222 dose. The DNA for the CDR3 is TGTGCCAGTAGTATTATAGGGGTCAACACTGAAGCTTTCTTT. Its protein product is CASSIIGVNTEAFF. The full variable domain, its missing parts supplied by reference TRBV19 and TRBJ1-1, is DGGITQSPKYLFRKEGQNVTLSCEQNLNHDAMYWYRQDPGQGLRLIYYSQIVNDFQKGDIAEGYSVSREKKESFPLTVTSAQKNPTAFYLCASSIIGVNTEAFFGQGTRLTVV.